The clone carrying this TCR beta chain turned up a few times. Its antigen is unidentified. These data come from a study of T cells in Graves' hyperthyroidism and ophthalmopathy. TCR beta CDR3 region amplification was performed from RNA transcripts. RT-PCR in the first round (using the HTBI primer set) targeted the TCR CDR3. TCRdb itself ran the multiplex PCR reads through MiXCR, one entry per CDR3 protein. The sample contains a few hundred thousand distinct CDR3 sequences, more than 15% of which appear only once. Enrolled ophthalmopathy patients presented with a Clinical Activity Score of at least 3, a NOSPECS grade of at least 4, and disease duration under 3 months. Diagnoses used clinical symptoms, serum thyroxine and TRAb, thyroid ultrasound and orbital computed tomography. Study-wide points: Ophthalmopathy was model-predicted a median approximately six months pre-onset.

Per germline, CDR1 GTSNPN and CDR2 SVGIG (reference sequence). With V trimmed by 5 bases and J by 0 bases, 4 bases remained unmatched. The CDR3 totals 14 residues. Sequencing was performed on blood. The V and J genes are TRBV30 and TRBJ1-3; 7 bases line up with TRBD1. The receptor was derived from a woman in her thirties or forties with Graves' ophthalmopathy. CDR3 region: CAWAAGGSGNTIYF. The CDR3 nucleotides read TGTGCCTGGGCAGCAGGGGGCTCTGGAAACACCATATATTTT.